The rows below give T cell receptor beta chains drawn from one sample of a study of T cell changes during pregnancy in multiple sclerosis. TCRdb's copy holds only in-frame clones and misses some; the assay was immunoSEQ multiplex PCR. Of tens of thousands of clones in the sample, roughly 89% were seen once. This specimen consisted of peripheral blood, obtained in the third trimester of pregnancy. All receptors derive from a female donor in good health, enrolled as a control in a pregnancy study. Each CDR3 is given with its conserved first and last residue. The D gene is left open where the match is weak. Some rows mark clone size as missing; the rest say once, few, many or name a class of expanded clone.

abundance,d_gene,j_gene,v_gene,len,CDR3nt,CDR3aa
.,.,TRBJ1-3,TRBV7-6,13,TGTGCCAGCAGCGCGACTCCTGGAAACACCATATATTTT,CASSATPGNTIYF
once,.,TRBJ1-2,TRBV5-8,14,TGTGCCAGCAGCCGACAACGAGATTCCTATGGCTACACCTTC,CASSRQRDSYGYTF
.,.,TRBJ2-1,TRBV13,15,TGTGCCAGCAGCTTTATGACTAGCTCCTACAATGAGCAGTTCTTC,CASSFMTSSYNEQFF
.,.,TRBJ1-5,TRBV7-8,13,TGTGCCAGCAGCTTAGGAGTCGGTCAGCCCCAGCATTTT,CASSLGVGQPQHF
.,.,TRBJ1-1,TRBV5-6,12,TGTGCCAGCAGCTTGAGGGGGAATGAAGCTTTCTTT,CASSLRGNEAFF
.,TRBD2,TRBJ2-1,TRBV27,17,TGTGCCAGCAGTTCCAGCGGGGGCCCCAGCTCCTACAATGAGCAGTTCTTC,CASSSSGGPSSYNEQFF
.,.,TRBJ1-5,TRBV19,12,TGTGCCAGTAGTATAGTTCGTCAGCCCCAGCATTTT,CASSIVRQPQHF
.,.,TRBJ1-2,TRBV4-3,16,TGCGCCAGCAGCGCAACCGGGACTGACTTAAACTATGGCTACACCTTC,CASSATGTDLNYGYTF
.,TRBD2,TRBJ2-2,TRBV11-3,17,TGTGCCAGCAGCTTAGGGGGACTAGCGAGACGCACCGGGGAGCTGTTTTTT,CASSLGGLARRTGELFF
.,.,TRBJ1-2,TRBV7-2,14,TGTGCCAGCAGCTCCTCGACAGCTAACTATGGCTACACCTTC,CASSSSTANYGYTF
.,TRBD1,TRBJ2-2,TRBV10-3,14,TGTGCCATCAGTCAGACAGGGGGGACCTCTAGGCTGTTTTTT,CAISQTGGTSRLFF
.,.,TRBJ2-5,TRBV6-5,15,TGTGCCAGCAGCCAAGGCTACAGTAGACAAGAGACCCAGTACTTC,CASSQGYSRQETQYF
.,.,TRBJ2-3,TRBV5-1,12,TGCGCCAGCAGCGGGGACTCCTCAGCGCAGTATTTT,CASSGDSSAQYF
.,TRBD2,TRBJ2-1,TRBV30,13,TGTGCCTGGAGTGTACGGACTAGCGGGTTGAAGTTCTTC,CAWSVRTSGLKFF
once,.,TRBJ1-6,TRBV19,13,TGTGCCAGTGGAACAGATCCCAATTCACCCCTCCACTTT,CASGTDPNSPLHF
.,.,TRBJ2-3,TRBV5-4,13,TGTGCCAGCAGGAGACAGGAGACAGATACGCAGTATTTT,CASRRQETDTQYF
.,TRBD1,TRBJ2-2,TRBV7-9,14,TGTGCCAGCAGGGTACAGGGGGACACCGGGGAGCTGTTTTTT,CASRVQGDTGELFF
once,.,TRBJ1-2,TRBV6-5,13,TGTGCCAGCAGTTATGCGGTTTTCTATGGCTACACCTTC,CASSYAVFYGYTF
.,.,TRBJ2-3,TRBV25-1,13,TGTGCCAGCAGTCAGGCCCCCACAGATACGCAGTATTTT,CASSQAPTDTQYF
.,TRBD1,TRBJ2-2,TRBV18,15,TGTGCCAGCTCACCAGGGACAGGATACACCGGGGAGCTGTTTTTT,CASSPGTGYTGELFF
.,TRBD1,TRBJ2-3,TRBV7-6,16,TGTGCCAGCAGCCCCTCAGGGGGCTCTAGCACAGATACGCAGTATTTT,CASSPSGGSSTDTQYF
.,.,TRBJ1-1,TRBV11-2,15,TGTGCCAGCAGCTTAGAGGGCAGGGTGCTAAGAGAAGCTTTCTTT,CASSLEGRVLREAFF
once,TRBD2,TRBJ2-1,TRBV9,12,TGTGCCAGCAGCTCTAGCGGGGAAGAGCAGTTCTTC,CASSSSGEEQFF
.,.,TRBJ1-1,TRBV7-2,13,TGTGCCAGCAGCAACAGGGTCAACACTGAAGCTTTCTTT,CASSNRVNTEAFF
.,TRBD1,TRBJ1-5,TRBV7-2,14,TGTGCCAGCAGCCGCCGGACAGGGGATCAGCCCCAGCATTTT,CASSRRTGDQPQHF